Below, one T cell receptor beta chain is given with its context. Each CDR3 protein is one row after TCRdb ran MiXCR on the 5' RACE reads. The table lists roughly 630,000 distinct CDR3 sequences, about 7.1% of them singletons, with roughly 1.5% in the top ten. The CDR3 contains 15 residues. The V gene lost 8 bases and the J gene lost 1 base, with 16 bases spanning the gap. Germline V gives CDR1 WSHSY, CDR2 SAAADI. This record belongs to a study of identical twins. These data were also reused for a study on yellow fever vaccine responses in identical twins.

The chain has TRBV10-2 and TRBJ2-3; D tentatively fits TRBD1 or TRBD2 (5 bases each). This sequence originates from a woman between 18 and 30 years old in good health. Sequencing input: PBMCs. For the CDR3, the DNA is TGCGCCAGCCTTTATGGGGGACGCGGCACAGATACGCAGTATTTT. This codes for CASLYGGRGTDTQYF.